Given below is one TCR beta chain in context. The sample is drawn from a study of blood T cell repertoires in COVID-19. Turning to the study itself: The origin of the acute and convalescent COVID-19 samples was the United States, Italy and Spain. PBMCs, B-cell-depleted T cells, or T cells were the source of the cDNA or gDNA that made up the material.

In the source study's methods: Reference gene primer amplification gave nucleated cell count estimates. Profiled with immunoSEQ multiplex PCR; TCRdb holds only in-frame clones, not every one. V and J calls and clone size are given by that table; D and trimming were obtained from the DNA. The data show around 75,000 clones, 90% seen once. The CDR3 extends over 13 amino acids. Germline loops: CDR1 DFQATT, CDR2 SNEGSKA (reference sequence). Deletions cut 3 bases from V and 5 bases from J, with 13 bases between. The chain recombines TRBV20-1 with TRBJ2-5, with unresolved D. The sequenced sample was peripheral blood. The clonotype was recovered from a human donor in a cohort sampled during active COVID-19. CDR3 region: CSASAVERETQYF. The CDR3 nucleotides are TGCAGTGCTAGTGCCGTGGAGAGGGAGACCCAGTACTTC.